These 26 T cell receptor beta chains were sequenced from one sample in a study of T cells after yellow fever vaccination. TCRdb passed the 5' RACE reads through MiXCR, listing each CDR3 protein once. There are 200,000 to 300,000 distinct CDR3 sequences in the sample; approximately 3.8% occur only once, and around 19% lies in the top ten. Material: PBMCs, obtained 15 days after the yellow fever booster vaccination. These receptor sequences come from a man aged 18 to 30 who received the YFV17D yellow fever vaccine.

The sample holds many counts of this clonotype. The chain uses TRBV18 and TRBJ2-1; 8 nucleotides align to TRBD1. This CDR3 region has 16 residues. V lost 4 bases, J lost 4 bases, and 9 bases stayed unmatched. Germline V gives CDR1 KGHSH, CDR2 LQKENI. CDR3 amino acids: CASSLNQGAKYNEQFF. CDR3 coding DNA: TGTGCCAGCTCACTTAATCAGGGGGCGAAGTACAATGAGCAGTTCTTC.

This clonotype came up many times. This chain uses TRBV28 with TRBJ2-7; unclear D gene. Germline CDR1 reads MDHEN; CDR2 reads SYDVKM. Trimming removed 2 bases at V and 7 bases at J, with 9 bases between. This CDR3 comprises 12 residues. CDR3: CASSLPLREQYV. The CDR3 bases are TGTGCCAGCAGTTTACCATTGCGAGAGCAGTACGTC.

This clonotype occurred many times. This chain connects TRBV20-1 to TRBJ2-5; D remains ambiguous. The germline V and J ends were trimmed by 4 bases and 2 bases, with 8 bases remaining between them. The CDR3 has 12 residues. Germline V CDR1 and CDR2: DFQATT, SNEGSKA (reference sequence). The CDR3: CSATGRQETQYF. The CDR3 bases are TGCAGTGCTACCGGCCGACAAGAGACCCAGTACTTC.

This clonotype was recorded a few times. The V call is TRBV3-2, the J call TRBJ1-1. TRBV3-2 is a known pseudogene. The length of the CDR3 is 18 residues. The chain's CDR3 is CASSQVVGGRTENTEAFF. The CDR3 DNA reads as TGTGCCAGCAGCCAGGTGGTGGGTGGCAGAACTGAGAACACTGAAGCTTTCTTT.

In its sample, this clonotype was seen many times. The J gene is TRBJ2-7, the V gene TRBV6-2 or TRBV6-3; D is unclear. The CDR3 runs to 11 residues. CDR1 and CDR2 (germline): MNHEY, SVGEGT. Trimming pared 2 bases from V and 8 bases from J, leaving 7 bases between. The CDR3 region is CASSYPPQQYF. In nucleotides, the CDR3 is TGTGCCAGCAGTTACCCCCCCCAGCAGTACTTC.

There are many counts of this clonotype. This CDR3 reads CASSQAVEGQETQYF. CDR3 coding DNA: TGTGCCAGCAGCCAAGCGGTGGAGGGGCAAGAGACCCAGTACTTC. The chain couples TRBV3-1 to TRBJ2-5, with D maybe TRBD2 (6 bases). CDR3 size: 15 residues. Germline V gives CDR1 LGHDT, CDR2 YNNKEL (reference sequence). V lost 1 base, J lost 2 bases, and 11 bases lay in between.

This clonotype was seen repeatedly, ten times or more. V and J are TRBV11-2 and TRBJ2-1; D unclear. This CDR3 is built from 15 residues. The germline V gene has CDR1 SGHAT and CDR2 FQNNGV. Trimming cost V 1 base and J 2 bases, with 9 bases left between them. The DNA for the CDR3 is TGTGCCAGCAGCTTAGGAAGAACACCCTACAATGAGCAGTTCTTC. Residues: CASSLGRTPYNEQFF.

About this clonotype: This may come from a read error, since a much larger clone is one base off. The rearrangement uses TRBV20-1 and TRBJ2-7, with D unresolved. The germline V gene encodes CDR1 DFQATT and CDR2 SNEGSKA (reference sequence). This CDR3 has 13 amino acids. The CDR3 sequence: CSASETHRSEKYF. The DNA of the CDR3 is TGCAGTGCTAGCGAGACTCACCGGTCCGAGAAGTACTTC.

In its sample, this clonotype was seen many times. This sequence joins TRBV20-1 and TRBJ2-2; D perhaps matches TRBD1 (6 bases). Trimming pared 4 bases from V and 4 bases from J, leaving 16 bases between. Germline assignment: CDR1 DFQATT and CDR2 SNEGSKA (reference sequence). The length of the CDR3 is 15 residues. The CDR3: CSANLGGAGTGELFF. In nucleotides, the CDR3 is TGCAGTGCTAATCTAGGGGGAGCAGGCACCGGGGAGCTGTTTTTT.

This clonotype was seen at least ten times. The V and J genes are TRBV4-3 and TRBJ2-2, with D unresolved. The V end was cut by 6 bases, the J end by 0 bases, with 8 bases between. The length of the CDR3 is 14 residues. Germline V CDR1 and CDR2: LGHNA, YSLEER. Here the CDR3 reads CASSPSSNTGELFF. In DNA, the CDR3 is TGCGCCAGCAGTCCCTCATCGAACACCGGGGAGCTGTTTTTT.

The chain carries TRBV7-2 and TRBJ1-4; 7 nucleotides match TRBD1. The CDR3 has 13 residues. Unmatched junction bases numbered 1, after V lost 7 bases and J lost 2 bases. Germline V lookup: CDR1 SGHTA, CDR2 FQGNSA. CDR3 sequence: CASKDRTNEKLFF. The CDR3 DNA follows: TGTGCCAGCAAGGACAGGACTAATGAAAAACTGTTTTTT.

This clonotype was seen at least ten times. This rearrangement joins TRBV7-3 to TRBJ2-5; 13 nucleotides agree with TRBD2. CDR1 and CDR2 from the germline V gene are SGHTA and FQGTGA. J gave up 2 bases and V 4 bases, and 7 bases lay outside the gene matches. CDR3 length: 17 amino acids. DNA for the CDR3: TGTGCCAGCAGCTCCCCCGGACTAGCGGGGGTACAAGAGACCCAGTACTTC. Residues: CASSSPGLAGVQETQYF.

Worth noting for this clonotype: A much larger clone differs from this one at a single base, so this may be a read error. V gene TRBV29-1 combines with J gene TRBJ2-3; 13 bases align to TRBD2. Trimming removed 6 bases from V and 4 bases from J; junction bases left unmatched: 7. The germline V gene encodes CDR1 SQVTM and CDR2 ANQGSEA. The CDR3 covers 15 residues. This chain's CDR3 is CSVGTSGDGSDTQYF. The DNA of the CDR3 is TGCAGCGTGGGGACTAGCGGGGATGGCTCAGATACGCAGTATTTT.

This clonotype was seen ten or more times. The chain has TRBV5-1 and TRBJ2-5; 7 bases line up with TRBD2. Germline V gene lookup returns CDR1 SGHRS and CDR2 YFSETQ. The CDR3 spans 15 residues. The junction had 7 bases not matched to a gene; V was cut back by 4 bases and J by 1 base. The DNA of the CDR3 is TGCGCCAGCAGCGGGAGCGGGGCGCCCCAAGAGACCCAGTACTTC. Translated: CASSGSGAPQETQYF.

This clonotype has at least ten counts. V and J are TRBV7-2 and TRBJ2-3; tentative D call: TRBD2 (6 bases). V was trimmed by 2 bases and J by 6 bases, leaving 12 bases between them. The CDR3 is 14 residues long. Germline V CDR1 and CDR2: SGHTA, FQGNSA. CDR3 residues: CASSLQGGPDTQYF. The CDR3 region has the DNA TGTGCCAGCAGCTTACAGGGAGGCCCGGATACGCAGTATTTT.

This clonotype was recorded at least ten times. The rearrangement links TRBV7-9 to TRBJ1-5; D is unresolved. CDR1 and CDR2 from the germline V gene are SEHNR and FQNEAQ (reference sequence). V dropped 5 bases and J dropped 5 bases, with 16 bases sitting between them. There are 15 residues in the CDR3. The CDR3 loop reads CASSPAGLGDQPQHF. DNA of the CDR3: TGTGCCAGCAGCCCTGCGGGCCTCGGGGATCAGCCCCAGCATTTT.

This clonotype was seen many times. The V gene is TRBV28, the J gene TRBJ2-7; tentatively, D is TRBD2 (6 bases). Trimming stripped 5 bases from V and 4 bases from J, with 9 bases between. CDR3 size: 12 residues. The germline V gene has CDR1 MDHEN and CDR2 SYDVKM. DNA of the CDR3: TGTGCCAGCAGTGAGGGGAGGTACGAGCAGTACGTC. Translated, it gives CASSEGRYEQYV.

This clonotype was seen at least ten times. The CDR3 nucleotides are TGTGCCAGCACGGGGGGAAGTACCTACGAGCAGTACTTC. Protein: CASTGGSTYEQYF. The chain couples TRBV12-3 or TRBV12-4 to TRBJ2-7; 7 nucleotides match TRBD2. V was clipped by 7 bases and J by 2 bases; unmatched bases: 5. The CDR3 contains 13 residues.

This clonotype showed up many times. This rearrangement joins TRBV6-5 to TRBJ2-5; D is perhaps TRBD2 (5 bases). V lost 6 bases, J lost 5 bases, and 13 bases lay in between. From germline, CDR1 is MNHEY and CDR2 SVGAGI. The length of the CDR3 is 13 residues. This chain's CDR3 is CASSRGSLETQYF. The CDR3 DNA reads TGTGCCAGCAGCCGGGGAAGTTTGGAGACCCAGTACTTC.

This clonotype was picked up many times. The chain carries TRBV28 and TRBJ2-5; no definite D call. The V end was cut by 7 bases, the J end by 4 bases, with 13 bases between. Per germline, CDR1 MDHEN and CDR2 SYDVKM. The CDR3 contains 13 residues. CDR3 DNA sequence: TGTGCCAGCAACTTCCAAGCCCGAGAGACCCAGTACTTC. It translates to CASNFQARETQYF.

In this sample, this clonotype turned up many times. The J gene is TRBJ2-1, the V gene TRBV4-3, with D perhaps TRBD1 or TRBD2 (6 bases each). Per germline, CDR1 LGHNA and CDR2 YSLEER. The CDR3 is 20 residues long. Trimming left V 4 bases short and J 0 bases short, with 25 bases between. Written as DNA, the CDR3 is TGCGCCAGCAGCCGGACTCCCGGGGGCAGGGGCACAAGCTCCTACAATGAGCAGTTCTTC. Translated, it gives CASSRTPGGRGTSSYNEQFF.

This clonotype was detected a few times. Being one base from a much bigger clone, this may be a read error. The chain combines TRBV19 with TRBJ2-1; D tentatively fits TRBD1 or TRBD2 (6 bases each). Germline-derived CDR1 and CDR2 are LNHDA and SQIVND (reference sequence). Deletions cut 10 bases from V and 8 bases from J, with 9 bases between. The CDR3 runs 10 residues. Here the CDR3 DNA reads TGTGCCACCGGGGGCTATGAGCAGTTCTTC. Residues: CATGGYEQFF.

This clonotype was found many times. The rearrangement links TRBV5-1 to TRBJ2-3; no clear D. The germline CDR1 and CDR2 sequences are SGHRS and YFSETQ. Trimming stripped 0 bases from V and 6 bases from J, with 2 bases between. This CDR3 region has 11 residues. Here the CDR3 reads CASSLDDTQYF. CDR3 nucleotides: TGCGCCAGCAGCTTGGATGATACGCAGTATTTT. The whole variable domain, filled in from reference TRBV5-1 and TRBJ2-3, reads KAGVTQTPRYLIKTRGQQVTLSCSPISGHRSVSWYQQTPGQGLQFLFEYFSETQRNKGNFPGRFSGRQFSNSRSEMNVSTLELGDSALYLCASSLDDTQYFGPGTRLTVL.

At least ten counts were recorded for this clonotype. The chain carries TRBV20-1 and TRBJ2-5; a weak D match, TRBD2 (6 bases). CDR1 is DFQATT, CDR2 SNEGSKA, per germline (reference sequence). This CDR3 spans 16 amino acids. Trimming took off 5 bases at V and 1 base at J, with 20 bases between the two ends. In DNA form, the CDR3 reads TGCAGTGCTGAAGCGCGGGACCGGCCCCCCCAAGAGACCCAGTACTTC. As protein: CSAEARDRPPQETQYF.

In its sample, this clonotype was seen many times. The rearrangement links TRBV5-6 to TRBJ1-1; TRBD1 matches at 12 bases. The CDR3 extends over 14 amino acids. From germline, CDR1 is SGHDT and CDR2 YYEEEE. V trimming: 4 bases; J trimming: 11 bases; junction bases outside the gene matches: 9. The CDR3 loop is CASSPRDRGRAAFF. The CDR3 nucleotides are TGTGCCAGCAGCCCCCGGGACAGGGGGCGCGCGGCTTTCTTT.

For this clonotype: One junction end disagrees with the germline gene, perhaps due to a read error. This chain uses TRBV24-1 with TRBJ1-1; D is undetermined. Germline values: CDR1 KGHDR, CDR2 SFDVKD. This CDR3 contains 12 residues. The CDR3 is CATRGTNTEDIF. CDR3 nucleotides: TGTGCCACCAGGGGTACAAACACTGAAGATATCTTT.